Sequencing of this T cell receptor beta chain was carried out in a study of blood T cell repertoires in COVID-19. The germline V and J ends were trimmed by 5 bases and 8 bases, with 12 bases remaining between them. This CDR3 is built from 13 residues. The assay was immunoSEQ multiplex PCR, and TCRdb's table has in-frame clones only and misses some. The sample shows 250,000 to 350,000 clones, 80% to 90% of them seen only once. J is TRBJ1-4 and V is TRBV12-3 or TRBV12-4, with D possibly TRBD1 on 5 matching bases. Sequencing input: PBMCs or T cells enriched from blood (not recorded which). This sequence was found in a woman in her late teens or twenties who had recovered from COVID-19. The CDR3: CASSQGVREKLFF. For the CDR3, the DNA is TGTGCCAGCAGTCAAGGGGTGAGGGAAAAACTGTTTTTT.